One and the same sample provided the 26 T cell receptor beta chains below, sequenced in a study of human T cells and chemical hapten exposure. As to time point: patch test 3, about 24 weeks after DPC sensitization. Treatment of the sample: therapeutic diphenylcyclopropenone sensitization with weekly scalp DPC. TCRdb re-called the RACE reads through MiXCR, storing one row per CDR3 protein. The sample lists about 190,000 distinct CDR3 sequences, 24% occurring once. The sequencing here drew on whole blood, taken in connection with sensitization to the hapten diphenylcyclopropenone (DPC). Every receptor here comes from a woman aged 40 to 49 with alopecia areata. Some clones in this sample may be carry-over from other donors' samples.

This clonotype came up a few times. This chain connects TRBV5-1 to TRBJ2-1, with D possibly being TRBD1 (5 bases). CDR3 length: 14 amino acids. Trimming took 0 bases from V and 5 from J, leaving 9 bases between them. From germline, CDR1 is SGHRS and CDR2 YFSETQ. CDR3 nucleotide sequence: TGCGCCAGCAGCTTGGGACAGCACGACAATGAGCAGTTCTTC. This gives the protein CASSLGQHDNEQFF.

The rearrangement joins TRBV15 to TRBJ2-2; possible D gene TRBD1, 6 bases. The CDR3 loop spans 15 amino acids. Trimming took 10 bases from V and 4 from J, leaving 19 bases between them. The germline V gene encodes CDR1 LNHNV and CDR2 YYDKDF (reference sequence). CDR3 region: CAIPGRGRGTGELFF. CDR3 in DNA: TGTGCCATCCCTGGCAGGGGTCGAGGCACCGGGGAGCTGTTTTTT. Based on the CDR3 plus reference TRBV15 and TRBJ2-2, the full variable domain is DAMVIQNPRYQVTQFGKPVTLSCSQTLNHNVMYWYQQKSSQAPKLLFHYYDKDFNNEADTPDNFQSRRPNTSFCFLDIRSPGLGDTAMYLCAIPGRGRGTGELFFGEGSRLTVL.

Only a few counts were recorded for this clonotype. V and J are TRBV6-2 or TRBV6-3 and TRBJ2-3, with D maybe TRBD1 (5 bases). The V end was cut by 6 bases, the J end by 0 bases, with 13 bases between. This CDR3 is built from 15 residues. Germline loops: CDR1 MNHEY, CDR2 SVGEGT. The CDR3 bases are TGTGCCAGCAGCCGCTGGGGCGTGAGCACAGATACGCAGTATTTT. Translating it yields CASSRWGVSTDTQYF.

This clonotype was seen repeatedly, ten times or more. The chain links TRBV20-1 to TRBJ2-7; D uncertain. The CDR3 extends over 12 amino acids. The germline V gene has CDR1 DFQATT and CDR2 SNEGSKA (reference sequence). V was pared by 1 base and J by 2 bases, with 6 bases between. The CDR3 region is CSARGSAYEQYF. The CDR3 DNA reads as TGCAGTGCTAGAGGATCTGCCTACGAGCAGTACTTC.

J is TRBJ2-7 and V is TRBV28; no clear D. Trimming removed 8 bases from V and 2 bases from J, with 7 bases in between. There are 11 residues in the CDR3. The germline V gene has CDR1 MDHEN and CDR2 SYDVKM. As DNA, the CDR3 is TGTGCCAGCCAAAGCACCTACGAGCAGTACTTC. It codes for CASQSTYEQYF.

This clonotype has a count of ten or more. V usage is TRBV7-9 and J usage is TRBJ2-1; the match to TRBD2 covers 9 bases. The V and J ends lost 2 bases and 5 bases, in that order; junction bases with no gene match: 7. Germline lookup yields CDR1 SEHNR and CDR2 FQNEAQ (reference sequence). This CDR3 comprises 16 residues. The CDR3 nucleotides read TGTGCCAGCAGCTTAACCCCAGCGGGAGGTAACAATGAGCAGTTCTTC. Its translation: CASSLTPAGGNNEQFF. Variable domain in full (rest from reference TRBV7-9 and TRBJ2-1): DTGVSQNPRHKITKRGQNVTFRCDPISEHNRLYWYRQTLGQGPEFLTYFQNEAQLEKSRLLSDRFSAERPKGSFSTLEIQRTEQGDSAMYLCASSLTPAGGNNEQFFGPGTRLTVL.

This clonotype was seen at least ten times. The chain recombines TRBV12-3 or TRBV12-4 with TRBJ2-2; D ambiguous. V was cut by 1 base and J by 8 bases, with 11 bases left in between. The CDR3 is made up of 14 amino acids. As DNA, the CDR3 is TGTGCCAGCAGTTTAGGACGGCGAGCGGGGGAGCTGTTTTTT. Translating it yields CASSLGRRAGELFF.

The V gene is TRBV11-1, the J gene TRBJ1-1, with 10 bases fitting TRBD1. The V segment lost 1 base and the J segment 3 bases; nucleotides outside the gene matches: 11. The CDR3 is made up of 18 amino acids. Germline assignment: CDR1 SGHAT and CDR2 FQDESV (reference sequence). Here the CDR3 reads CASSLGSGTGDLDTEAFF. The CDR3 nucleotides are TGTGCCAGCAGCTTAGGATCCGGGACAGGGGATTTGGACACTGAAGCTTTCTTT. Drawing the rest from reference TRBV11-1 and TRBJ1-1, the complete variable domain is EAEVAQSPRYKITEKSQAVAFWCDPISGHATLYWYRQILGQGPELLVQFQDESVVDDSQLPKDRFSAERLKGVDSTLKIQPAELGDSAMYLCASSLGSGTGDLDTEAFFGQGTRLTVV.

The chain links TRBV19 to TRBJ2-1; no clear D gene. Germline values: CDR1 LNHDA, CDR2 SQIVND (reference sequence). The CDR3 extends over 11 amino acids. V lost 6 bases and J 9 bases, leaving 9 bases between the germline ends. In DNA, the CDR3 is TGTGCCAGTAGGCCTGCAACTGAGCAGTTCTTC. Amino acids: CASRPATEQFF.

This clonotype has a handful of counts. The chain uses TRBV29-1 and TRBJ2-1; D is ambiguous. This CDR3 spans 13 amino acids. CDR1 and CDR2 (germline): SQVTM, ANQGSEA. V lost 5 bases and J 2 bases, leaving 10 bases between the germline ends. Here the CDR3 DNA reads TGCAGCGTTCGAGACTTGGCCTACAATGAGCAGTTCTTC. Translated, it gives CSVRDLAYNEQFF.

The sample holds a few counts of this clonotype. The DNA for the CDR3 is TGCAGCGTTGGGAGAGAAGGGTGGCGGGAGTCTCCCAATGAGCAGTTCTTC. As protein: CSVGREGWRESPNEQFF. J is TRBJ2-1 and V is TRBV29-1; 7 bases agree with TRBD2. CDR1 and CDR2 from the germline V gene are SQVTM and ANQGSEA. The CDR3 sequence is 17 residues long. J was trimmed by 6 bases and V by 4 bases; bases with no gene match: 18.

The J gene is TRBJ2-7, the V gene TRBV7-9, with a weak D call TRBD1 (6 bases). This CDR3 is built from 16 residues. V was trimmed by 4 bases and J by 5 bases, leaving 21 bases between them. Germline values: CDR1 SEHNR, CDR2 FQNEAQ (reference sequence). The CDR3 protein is CASSSVQGAGRDEQYF. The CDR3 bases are TGTGCCAGCAGCTCCGTACAGGGCGCAGGGAGAGACGAGCAGTACTTC.

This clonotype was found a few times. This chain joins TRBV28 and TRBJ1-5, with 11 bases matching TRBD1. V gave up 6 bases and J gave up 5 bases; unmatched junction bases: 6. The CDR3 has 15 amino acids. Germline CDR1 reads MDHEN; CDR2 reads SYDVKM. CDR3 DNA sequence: TGTGCCAGCAGACCGGGACAGGGGGGTTATCAGCCCCAGCATTTT. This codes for CASRPGQGGYQPQHF.

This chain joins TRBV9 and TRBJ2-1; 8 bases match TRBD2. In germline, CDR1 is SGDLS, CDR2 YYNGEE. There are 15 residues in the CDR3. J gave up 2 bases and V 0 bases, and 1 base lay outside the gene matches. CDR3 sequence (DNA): TGTGCCAGCAGCGTAGTACTAGCGGCCTACAATGAGCAGTTCTTC. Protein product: CASSVVLAAYNEQFF. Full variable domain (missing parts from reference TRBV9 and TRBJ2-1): DSGVTQTPKHLITATGQRVTLRCSPRSGDLSVYWYQQSLDQGLQFLIQYYNGEERAKGNILERFSAQQFPDLHSELNLSSLELGDSALYFCASSVVLAAYNEQFFGPGTRLTVL.

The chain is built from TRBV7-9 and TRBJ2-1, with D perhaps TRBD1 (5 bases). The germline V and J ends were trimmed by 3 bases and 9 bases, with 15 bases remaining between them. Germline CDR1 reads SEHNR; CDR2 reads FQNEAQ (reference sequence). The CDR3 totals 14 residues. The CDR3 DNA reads TGTGCCAGCAGCTTTATGTCAGGGTTCCCTGAGCAGTTCTTC. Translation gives CASSFMSGFPEQFF.

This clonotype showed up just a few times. The CDR3 sequence: CSARGGTDSASPLHF. In DNA form, the CDR3 reads TGCAGTGCTAGGGGAGGGACAGACTCCGCTTCACCCCTCCACTTT. This chain connects TRBV20-1 to TRBJ1-6; 7 bases agree with TRBD1. Unmatched junction bases numbered 11, after V lost 3 bases and J lost 9 bases. Looked up from germline, CDR1 is DFQATT and CDR2 is SNEGSKA (reference sequence). The CDR3 consists of 15 residues.

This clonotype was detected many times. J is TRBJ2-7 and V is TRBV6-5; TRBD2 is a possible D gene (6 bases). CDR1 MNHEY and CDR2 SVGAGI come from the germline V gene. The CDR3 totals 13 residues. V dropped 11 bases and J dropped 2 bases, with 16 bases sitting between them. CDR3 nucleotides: TGTGCCGCAAAGGGACTGGGACCCTACGAGCAGTACTTC. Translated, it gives CAAKGLGPYEQYF.

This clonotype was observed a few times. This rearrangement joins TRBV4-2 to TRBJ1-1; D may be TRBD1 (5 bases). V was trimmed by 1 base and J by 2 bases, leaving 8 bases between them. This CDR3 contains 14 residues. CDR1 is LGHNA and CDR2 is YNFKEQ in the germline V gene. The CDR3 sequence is CASSQVDRNTEAFF. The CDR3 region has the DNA TGTGCCAGCAGCCAAGTTGACAGAAACACTGAAGCTTTCTTT.

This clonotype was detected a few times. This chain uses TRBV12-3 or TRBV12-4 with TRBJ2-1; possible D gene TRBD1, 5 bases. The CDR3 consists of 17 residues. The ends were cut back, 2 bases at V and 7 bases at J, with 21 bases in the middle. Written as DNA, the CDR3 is TGTGCCAGCAGTTTATTAGTTGGGCCCCGAAACAGGAATGAGCAGTTCTTC. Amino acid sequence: CASSLLVGPRNRNEQFF.

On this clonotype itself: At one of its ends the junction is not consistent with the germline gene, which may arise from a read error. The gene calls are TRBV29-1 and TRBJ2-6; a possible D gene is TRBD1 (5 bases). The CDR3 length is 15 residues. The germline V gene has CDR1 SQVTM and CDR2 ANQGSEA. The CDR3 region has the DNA TGCAGCGTTGAAGCTCGCGAAACTGGGGCCAACATCCTGACTTTC. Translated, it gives CSVEARETGANILTF. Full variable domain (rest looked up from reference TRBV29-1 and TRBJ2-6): SAVISQKPSRDICQRGTSLTIQCQVDSQVTMMFWYRQQPGQSLTLIATANQGSEATYESGFVIDKFPISRPNLTFSTLTVSNMSPEDSSIYLCSVEARETGANILTFGAGSRLTVL.

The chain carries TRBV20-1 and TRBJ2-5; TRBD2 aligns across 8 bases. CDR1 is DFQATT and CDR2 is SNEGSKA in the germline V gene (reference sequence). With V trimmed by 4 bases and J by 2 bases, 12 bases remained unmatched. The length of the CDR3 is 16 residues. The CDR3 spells CSAMGLSGSQQETQYF. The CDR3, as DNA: TGCAGTGCTATGGGACTAAGCGGGAGCCAGCAAGAGACCCAGTACTTC.

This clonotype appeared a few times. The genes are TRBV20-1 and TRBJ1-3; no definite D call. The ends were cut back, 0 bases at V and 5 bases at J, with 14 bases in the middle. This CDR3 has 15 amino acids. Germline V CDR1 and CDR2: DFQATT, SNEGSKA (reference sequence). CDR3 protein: CSARDVRPGRNTIYF. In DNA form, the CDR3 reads TGCAGTGCTAGAGATGTACGCCCCGGCAGAAACACCATATATTTT.

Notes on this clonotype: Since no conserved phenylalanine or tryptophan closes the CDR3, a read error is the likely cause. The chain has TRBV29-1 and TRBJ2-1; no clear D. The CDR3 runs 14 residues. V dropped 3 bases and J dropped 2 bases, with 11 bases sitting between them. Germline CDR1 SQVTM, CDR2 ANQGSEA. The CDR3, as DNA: TGCAGCGTTGATGATATTTCCGCCTACAATGAGCAGTTCCTC. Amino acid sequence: CSVDDISAYNEQFL.

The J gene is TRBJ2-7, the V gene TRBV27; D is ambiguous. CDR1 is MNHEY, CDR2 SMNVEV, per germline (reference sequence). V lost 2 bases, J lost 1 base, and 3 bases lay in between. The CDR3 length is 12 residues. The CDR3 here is CASSLISYEQYF. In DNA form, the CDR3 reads TGTGCCAGCAGTTTAATTTCCTACGAGCAGTACTTC.

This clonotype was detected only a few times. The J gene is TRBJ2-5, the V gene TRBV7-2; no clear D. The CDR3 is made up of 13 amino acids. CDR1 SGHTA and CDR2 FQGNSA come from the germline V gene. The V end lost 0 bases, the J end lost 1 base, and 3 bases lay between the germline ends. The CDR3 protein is CASSLAFQETQYF. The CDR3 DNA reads TGTGCCAGCAGCTTAGCCTTCCAAGAGACCCAGTACTTC.

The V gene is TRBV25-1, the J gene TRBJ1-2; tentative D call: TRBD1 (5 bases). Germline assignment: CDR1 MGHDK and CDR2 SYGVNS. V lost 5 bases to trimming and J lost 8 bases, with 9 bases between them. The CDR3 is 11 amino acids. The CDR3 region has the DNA TGTGCCAGCAGTACAGGTCGAGGCTACACCTTC. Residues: CASSTGRGYTF.